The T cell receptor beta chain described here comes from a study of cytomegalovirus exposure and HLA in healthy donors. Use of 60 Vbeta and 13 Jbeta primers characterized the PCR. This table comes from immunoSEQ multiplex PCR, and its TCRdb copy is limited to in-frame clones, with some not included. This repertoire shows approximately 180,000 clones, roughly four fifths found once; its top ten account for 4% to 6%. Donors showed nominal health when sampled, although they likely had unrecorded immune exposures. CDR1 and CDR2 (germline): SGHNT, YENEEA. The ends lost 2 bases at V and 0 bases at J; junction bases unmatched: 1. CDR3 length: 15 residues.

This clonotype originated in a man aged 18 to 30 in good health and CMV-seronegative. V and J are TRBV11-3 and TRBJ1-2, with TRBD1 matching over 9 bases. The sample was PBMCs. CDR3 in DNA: TGTGCCAGCAGCTTAAGACAGGGGGCTAACTATGGCTACACCTTC. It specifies CASSLRQGANYGYTF. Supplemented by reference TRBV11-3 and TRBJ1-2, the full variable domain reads EAGVVQSPRYKIIEKKQPVAFWCNPISGHNTLYWYLQNLGQGPELLIRYENEEAVDDSQLPKDRFSAERLKGVDSTLKIQPAELGDSAVYLCASSLRQGANYGYTFGSGTRLTVV.